This T cell receptor beta chain was identified in a study of OX40 agonist ivuxolimab in advanced cancers. Profiled with immunoSEQ multiplex PCR; TCRdb holds only in-frame clones, not every one. Seen here are approximately 60,000 clones, more than 90% observed once, and the top ten hold 0.62%. Material: CD4+ or CD8+ T cells sorted from blood, obtained in a trial of the OX40 agonist ivuxolimab. The sequence derives from an adult with an advanced solid tumor such as melanoma, head and neck, liver or kidney cancer.

CDR3 in amino acids: CASSVGDLARYEQYF. DNA of the CDR3: TGTGCCAGCAGCGTTGGGGACTTAGCTCGGTATGAGCAGTACTTC. V and J are TRBV6-6 and TRBJ2-7; D perhaps matches TRBD2 (6 bases). The CDR3 contains 15 residues. Germline CDR1 and CDR2: MNHNY and SVGAGI (reference sequence). Trimming removed 6 bases at V and 7 bases at J, with 22 bases between.